The 10 T cell receptor beta chains presented below share a single source sample, sequenced in a study of CD8 T cells in Susac syndrome (dated by TCRdb to the late 2010s). The receptor library was made with the immunoSEQ multiplex PCR assay. RNA was extracted using the RNeasy kit, and roughly 0.5 to 1 microgram was reverse transcribed with random hexamers. The public sequencing data were trimmed at Q25 with fastp and processed into clonotypes with MiXCR by TCRdb, which kept only in-frame beta chains. Rows are unified per CDR3 protein, each entry keeping the most common DNA and genes. A total of 170,000 or so distinct CDR3 sequences appear in this sample, roughly 92% of them only once. More than 0.08% of the sample is held by the ten biggest clonotypes. What was sequenced was CD4+ T cells from PBMCs. Receptors were obtained from a human donor with multiple sclerosis.

The CDR3 region is CASSPGAHEKLFF. The CDR3 nucleotides are TGTGCCAGCTCACCAGGGGCGCATGAAAAACTGTTTTTT. The chain links TRBV18 to TRBJ1-4, with D possibly matching TRBD1 (5 bases). Germline values: CDR1 KGHSH, CDR2 LQKENI. The CDR3 covers 13 residues. Trimming shortened V by 2 bases and J by 6 bases, and 7 bases separated the two germline ends. Based on the CDR3 plus reference TRBV18 and TRBJ1-4, the full variable domain is NAGVMQNPRHLVRRRGQEARLRCSPMKGHSHVYWYRQLPEEGLKFMVYLQKENIIDESGMPKERFSAEFPKEGPSILRIQQVVRGDSAAYFCASSPGAHEKLFFGSGTQLSVL.

The chain has TRBV6-5 and TRBJ1-4; TRBD1 might be the D (5 bases). This CDR3 has 14 amino acids. Germline V gene lookup returns CDR1 MNHEY and CDR2 SVGAGI. Trimming took 2 bases from V and 8 from J, leaving 12 bases between them. Here the CDR3 DNA reads TGTGCCAGCAGTTACGGGGGGATGGCGGAAAAACTGTTTTTT. Protein product: CASSYGGMAEKLFF.

V and J are TRBV9 and TRBJ2-7; 9 nucleotides match TRBD1. This CDR3 contains 18 residues. The V segment lost 4 bases and the J segment 5 bases; nucleotides outside the gene matches: 19. The germline V gene encodes CDR1 SGDLS and CDR2 YYNGEE. The CDR3 protein is CASSPTGQGFMSTDEQYF. In DNA, the CDR3 is TGTGCCAGCAGCCCCACGGGACAGGGTTTCATGTCTACCGACGAGCAGTACTTC.

This chain connects TRBV15 to TRBJ2-3; D gene uncertain. CDR1 and CDR2 (germline): LNHNV, YYDKDF (reference sequence). V shed 7 bases and J shed 3 bases, with 14 bases lying between them. CDR3 length equals 14 residues. The chain's CDR3 is CATKSSIGTDTQYF. The CDR3 coding sequence is TGTGCCACCAAATCGTCCATCGGGACAGATACGCAGTATTTT.

CDR3 bases: TGTGCCAGCAGTTTAAGACAGGGCGGCTCCTACAATGAGCAGTTCTTC. Translating gives CASSLRQGGSYNEQFF. The rearrangement uses TRBV12-3 or TRBV12-4 and TRBJ2-1; TRBD1 aligns across 7 bases. The CDR3 runs 16 residues. Germline trimming cut 2 bases from V and 0 bases from J; bases unmatched to any gene: 4.

V is TRBV27 and J is TRBJ2-7, with a weak D call TRBD2 (7 bases). CDR1 and CDR2 from the germline V gene are MNHEY and SMNVEV (reference sequence). Trimming shortened V by 2 bases and J by 1 base, and 12 bases separated the two germline ends. The CDR3 has 15 residues. CDR3 nucleotide sequence: TGTGCCAGCAGTTTAAGAGGGGGACTATCCTACGAGCAGTACTTC. It specifies CASSLRGGLSYEQYF.

The gene calls are TRBV14 and TRBJ2-7, with D perhaps TRBD1 or TRBD2 (5 bases each). Germline V lookup: CDR1 SGHDN, CDR2 FVKESK. V lost 4 bases and J lost 4, with 8 bases in between. The CDR3 extends over 12 amino acids. The CDR3: CASSRGYYEQYF. The CDR3 nucleotides are TGTGCCAGCAGCCGGGGGTATTACGAGCAGTACTTC.

This rearrangement joins TRBV12-3 or TRBV12-4 to TRBJ1-1; 7 nucleotides line up with TRBD1. The junction had 5 bases not matched to a gene; V was cut back by 6 bases and J by 1 base. The CDR3 extends over 14 amino acids. CDR3 in DNA: TGTGCCAGCAGGATGGGACAGACGAACACTGAAGCTTTCTTT. Encoded protein: CASRMGQTNTEAFF.

The chain carries TRBV25-1 and TRBJ2-1, with 8 bases that match TRBD1. Losses at the gene ends were 6 bases for V and 13 bases for J; bases not matched to a gene: 17. Germline V gene sequence: CDR1 MGHDK, CDR2 SYGVNS. The CDR3 length is 15 residues. Here the CDR3 reads CASSPSKGVTGDQFF. The CDR3 DNA reads as TGTGCCAGCAGCCCCTCTAAAGGGGTGACAGGGGACCAGTTCTTC.

V usage is TRBV7-9 and J usage is TRBJ1-5; 7 nucleotides align to TRBD1. Unmatched junction bases numbered 8, after V lost 5 bases and J lost 1 base. CDR1 is SEHNR, CDR2 FQNEAQ, per germline (reference sequence). The CDR3 extends over 16 amino acids. The CDR3 here is CASSAALTGSNQPQHF. CDR3 DNA sequence: TGTGCCAGCAGCGCAGCCCTGACAGGGAGCAATCAGCCCCAGCATTTT.